What follows describes a single T cell receptor beta chain. This sample was included in a study of OX40 agonist ivuxolimab in advanced cancers. In the study overall: Patients received ivuxolimab, an agonistic anti-OX40 (CD134) antibody. Patients were 82.7% male with ages roughly 20 to 90, mean around 58.

Germline-derived CDR1 and CDR2 are LNHDA and SQIVND (reference sequence). The CDR3 totals 14 residues. V shed 6 bases and J 3 bases; nucleotides not matched to a gene: 4. Measured with immunoSEQ multiplex PCR; TCRdb has only the in-frame clones, and not every one. The sample lists just under 80,000 clones, approximately 84% occurring once. The receptor's source is an adult with an advanced solid tumor such as melanoma, head and neck, liver or kidney cancer. V usage is TRBV19 and J usage is TRBJ2-3, with 9 bases aligning to TRBD2. Source: CD4+ or CD8+ T cells sorted from blood, taken in a trial of the OX40 agonist ivuxolimab. CDR3: CASRSGRLTDTQYF. In DNA, the CDR3 is TGTGCCAGTAGAAGCGGGAGGTTGACAGATACGCAGTATTTT.